The 10 T cell receptor beta chains below all came from one sample that was sequenced in a study of neurological immune-mediated disorders. Each CDR3 protein gets one entry after TCRdb re-called the 5' RACE reads with MiXCR. Of under 90,000 distinct CDR3 sequences listed, about 10% were seen once; the top ten hold more than 9%. Time point denoted: longitudinal time-point 1 (baseline). The sample consisted of PBMCs. These receptors all stem from a man aged 25-45 years in good health.

The CDR3 DNA sequence: TGCGCCAGCAGCCCAGAGGTAGGGGGGCAGCCCCAGCATTTT. Translating it yields CASSPEVGGQPQHF. This chain joins TRBV4-1 and TRBJ1-5, with a tentative D call TRBD1 (6 bases). The ends were cut back, 4 bases at V and 7 bases at J, with 14 bases in the middle. CDR1 is MGHRA, CDR2 YSYEKL, per germline. The CDR3 sequence is 14 residues long.

This clonotype was picked up one time. J is TRBJ2-3 and V is TRBV6-2 or TRBV6-3; tentative D call: TRBD1 (6 bases). Germline-derived CDR1 and CDR2 are MNHEY and SVGEGT. CDR3 length: 16 amino acids. V lost 2 bases to trimming and J lost 5 bases, with 17 bases between them. The CDR3 bases are TGTGCCAGCAGTTACGGTCGCGGATGGGGGCTAGATACGCAGTATTTT. Amino acids: CASSYGRGWGLDTQYF.

This clonotype has at least ten counts. This chain uses TRBV5-1 with TRBJ2-7; 7 positions match TRBD2. Trimming at V came to 0 bases and at J to 2 bases, leaving 5 bases not matched to a gene. The germline gives CDR1 SGHRS, CDR2 YFSETQ. The CDR3 contains 15 residues. The DNA of the CDR3 is TGCGCCAGCAGCTTGGGGGGGACTACGACCTACGAGCAGTACTTC. It yields the protein CASSLGGTTTYEQYF.

In its sample, this clonotype was seen many times. The gene calls are TRBV19 and TRBJ2-4; D might be TRBD1 (6 bases). Germline CDR1 reads LNHDA; CDR2 reads SQIVND (reference sequence). V lost 8 bases and J lost 0, with 14 bases in between. The CDR3 has 15 amino acids. The CDR3 DNA sequence: TGTGCCAGTTCTACAGGGAAAGTAGCCAAAAACATTCAGTACTTC. This codes for CASSTGKVAKNIQYF.

The V gene is TRBV4-1, the J gene TRBJ2-1, with D unclear. V lost 0 bases to trimming and J lost 4 bases, with 10 bases between them. Germline V gives CDR1 MGHRA, CDR2 YSYEKL. The CDR3 contains 15 residues. CDR3 coding DNA: TGCGCCAGCAGCCAAGAGGCAGGAAGATACAATGAGCAGTTCTTC. Residues: CASSQEAGRYNEQFF.

In this sample, this clonotype turned up many times. V and J are TRBV14 and TRBJ2-4; 14 bases are a match to TRBD2. V gave up 2 bases and J gave up 0 bases; unmatched junction bases: 6. Germline CDR1 SGHDN, CDR2 FVKESK. This CDR3 is built from 19 residues. CDR3 sequence (DNA): TGTGCCAGCAGCCAATTAAGGACTAGCGGGAGGCTAGCCAAAAACATTCAGTACTTC. Its translation is CASSQLRTSGRLAKNIQYF.

In its sample, this clonotype was seen many times. V and J are TRBV3-1 and TRBJ2-5; the D gene is possibly TRBD2 (6 bases). Germline assignment: CDR1 LGHDT and CDR2 YNNKEL (reference sequence). The ends were cut back, 6 bases at V and 0 bases at J, with 17 bases in the middle. This CDR3 spans 16 amino acids. Written as DNA, the CDR3 is TGTGCCAGCAGTCGAATCCGCAGGGAGGACCAAGAGACCCAGTACTTC. Encoded protein: CASSRIRREDQETQYF.

In this sample, this clonotype turned up many times. The CDR3 protein is CASSWKRRDTEAFF. The DNA for the CDR3 is TGTGCCAGCAGCTGGAAAAGGAGGGACACTGAAGCTTTCTTT. This sequence joins TRBV7-2 and TRBJ1-1; D gene unclear. The germline V gene encodes CDR1 SGHTA and CDR2 FQGNSA. CDR3 length equals 14 residues. Deletions cut 4 bases from V and 3 bases from J, with 12 bases between.

This clonotype was recorded at least ten times. The chain employs TRBV6-6 and TRBJ2-1, with a possible D match to TRBD2 (5 bases). The CDR3 length is 15 residues. The ends were cut back, 5 bases at V and 7 bases at J, with 18 bases in the middle. From germline, CDR1 is MNHNY and CDR2 SVGAGI (reference sequence). In DNA form, the CDR3 reads TGTGCCAGCAGTACTCCTGGAGGACGGGGTAATGAGCAGTTCTTC. This sequence encodes CASSTPGGRGNEQFF.

This clonotype was counted only a few times. V usage is TRBV12-3 or TRBV12-4 and J usage is TRBJ2-5; 7 nucleotides match TRBD2. This CDR3 contains 14 residues. J lost 5 bases, V lost 2 bases, and 5 bases had no gene match. The CDR3 nucleotides are TGTGCCAGCAGTTTACCCGGACTAGGGGAGACCCAGTACTTC. Translated, it gives CASSLPGLGETQYF.